This is a list of T cell receptor beta chains from one sample in a study of blood T cell repertoires in COVID-19. Method: immunoSEQ multiplex PCR; TCRdb's copy keeps in-frame clones and lacks some. The sample consists of 120,000 or so clones, approximately 82% of them appearing once. The specimen sequenced was peripheral blood. These receptors all stem from a man between 60 and 75 years old with acute or convalescent COVID-19. CDR3s include the opening cysteine and the closing phenylalanine or tryptophan. The order of the fields is CDR3 length, D gene, V gene, CDR3 protein. D genes are given only for firm matches.

>16|TRBD2|TRBV19
CASSSQAGAGTGELFF
>13|TRBD2|TRBV3-1/TRBV3-2
CASSPTSAAGQYF
>20|.|TRBV15
CATSRIWARPSQGSPYEQYF
>14|.|TRBV27
CASSLTGPNQPQHF
>15|.|TRBV9
CASSVDPVLNTEAFF
>15|TRBD1|TRBV28
CASTLLDREGSPLHF
>14|.|TRBV5-1
CASSLSGIREKLFF
>14|.|TRBV28
CAISKTGFLETQYF
>15|TRBD1|TRBV5-1
CASSTIRGTGYGYTF
>12|.|TRBV15
CATSRAGTRAFF
>14|.|TRBV5-1
CASTGGADNYGYTF
>13|TRBD1|TRBV7-3
CASSPGQGEKLFF
>13|.|TRBV13
CASSLGGGYGYTF
>15|TRBD1|TRBV6-2/TRBV6-3
CASSPGTGVGSPLHF
>14|TRBD2|TRBV6-5
CASTRDYRSGELFF
>16|.|TRBV7-9
CASSPPGWDNNQPQHF
>14|TRBD1|TRBV27
CASSSTGWARELFF
>13|TRBD1|TRBV2
CASRGQGAQPQHF
>14|.|TRBV7-8
CASSPDSGLLGYTF
>12|.|TRBV11-3
CASSRGPGELFF
>16|.|TRBV7-8
CASSFGRTLSTDTQYF
>13|.|TRBV5-1
CASSLVGENEQFF
>15|TRBD2|TRBV7-3
CASSPSGGSTDTQYF
>15|TRBD1|TRBV9
CASSVAGYRGETQYF
>16|.|TRBV5-1
CASSLGDHGRGYGYTF
>15|TRBD1|TRBV28
CASTLLDRDTGELFF
>17|.|TRBV15
CATSRKFGALGNQPQHF
>16|TRBD1|TRBV10-2
CASSPRTGSSYNEQFF
>20|.|TRBV12-2
CASRLVVGQGSAERNQPQHF
>15|TRBD2|TRBV9
CASSVRLAGYNEQFF
>15|.|TRBV5-1
CASSPFRGSTDTQYF
>16|.|TRBV5-8
CASSLGSTRSYEKLFF
>11|.|TRBV18
CASSPDSEAFF
>14|.|TRBV6-6
CASSFTGTLNEQYF
>13|.|TRBV24-1
CATSDGPPYEQYF
>15|TRBD2|TRBV27
CASSLSTSGIYEQYF
>15|TRBD1|TRBV27
CASSRGQGRADGYTF
>15|.|TRBV5-4
CASRPPSGGGDTQYF
>12|.|TRBV7-6
CASSSQGLALHF
>17|.|TRBV15
CATSRDEWRGRDTEAFF
>17|TRBD1|TRBV28
CASSLTGTGPVGETQYF
>16|.|TRBV7-3
CASSLLAQGRAGELFF